This T cell receptor beta chain appears in the sequencing data of a study of sequential checkpoint blockade in melanoma. Trimming removed 8 bases from V and 0 bases from J; junction bases left unmatched: 3. Germline lookup yields CDR1 SEHNR and CDR2 FQNEAQ (reference sequence). The CDR3 is 14 amino acids. This clone has only one observation. Profiling relied on immunoSEQ multiplex PCR, and the TCRdb table lists in-frame clones only, not all of them. The sample lists over 9,500 clones, 60% to 80% seen once, with approximately 10% in the top ten. As for treatment: randomized to nivolumab then ipilimumab (arm A) or the reverse (arm B).

The sequencing here drew on CD8+ T cells sorted from blood (inferred from file names), taken from a patient given nivolumab and ipilimumab in sequence. The chain links TRBV7-9 to TRBJ2-1, with 8 nucleotides matching TRBD2. The source is a human donor with melanoma. The chain's CDR3 is CASGTSGSYNEQFF. In DNA form, the CDR3 reads TGTGCCAGCGGTACTAGCGGCTCCTACAATGAGCAGTTCTTC.